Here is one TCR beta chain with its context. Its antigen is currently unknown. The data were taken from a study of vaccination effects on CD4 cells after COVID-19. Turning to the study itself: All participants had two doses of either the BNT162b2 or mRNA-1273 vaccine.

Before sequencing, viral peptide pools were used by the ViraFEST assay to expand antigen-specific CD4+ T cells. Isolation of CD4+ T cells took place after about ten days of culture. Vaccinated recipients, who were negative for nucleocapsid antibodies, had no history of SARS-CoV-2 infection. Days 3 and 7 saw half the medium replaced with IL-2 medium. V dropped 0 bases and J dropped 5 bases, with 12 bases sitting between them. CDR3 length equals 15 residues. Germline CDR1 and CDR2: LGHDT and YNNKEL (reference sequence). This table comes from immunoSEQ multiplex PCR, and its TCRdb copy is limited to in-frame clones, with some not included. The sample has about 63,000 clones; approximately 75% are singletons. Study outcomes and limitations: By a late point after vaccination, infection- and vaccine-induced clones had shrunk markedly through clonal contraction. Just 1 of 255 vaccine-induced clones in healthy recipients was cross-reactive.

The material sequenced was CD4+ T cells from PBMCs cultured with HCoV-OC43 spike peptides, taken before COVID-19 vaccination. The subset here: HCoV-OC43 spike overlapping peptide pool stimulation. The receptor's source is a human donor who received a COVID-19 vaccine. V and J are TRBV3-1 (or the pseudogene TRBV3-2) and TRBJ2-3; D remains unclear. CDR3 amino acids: CASSQEGPTLDTQYF. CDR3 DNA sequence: TGTGCCAGCAGCCAAGAGGGTCCGACATTAGATACGCAGTATTTT.